What follows are 12 T cell receptor beta chains derived from one specimen sequenced in a study of cytomegalovirus exposure and HLA in healthy donors. Primers for the PCR totalled 60 Vbeta and 13 Jbeta. Assay: immunoSEQ multiplex PCR; the TCRdb copy retains only in-frame clones and omits some. The sample holds about 110,000 clones, 80% to 85% seen once. The specimen was PBMCs. These receptors all stem from a woman aged 30 to 39 in good health and CMV-seronegative.

The DNA for the CDR3 is TGTGCCAGTTCCCTGACAGGGGGATACGAGCAGTACTTC. Protein sequence: CASSLTGGYEQYF. This chain uses TRBV28 with TRBJ2-7, with 9 bases aligning to TRBD1. CDR3 length: 13 amino acids. Germline-derived CDR1 and CDR2 are MDHEN and SYDVKM. Trimming at V came to 9 bases and at J to 4 bases, leaving 7 bases not matched to a gene.

This clone was picked up a small number of times. V is TRBV2 and J is TRBJ1-5; 7 bases map to TRBD1. The CDR3 runs to 17 residues. V lost 8 bases, J lost 0 bases, and 13 bases stayed unmatched. Germline values: CDR1 SNHLY, CDR2 FYNNEI. The DNA for the CDR3 is TGTGCCAGCCGGACCCAAGGGGGCACCTATAGCAATCAGCCCCAGCATTTT. Translated: CASRTQGGTYSNQPQHF.

The chain couples TRBV5-5 to TRBJ2-2; D unresolved. From germline, CDR1 is SGHKS and CDR2 YYEKEE (reference sequence). The V end lost 4 bases, the J end lost 8 bases, and 15 bases lay between the germline ends. CDR3 length equals 14 residues. CDR3 protein: CASSLSGDWGELFF. The DNA for the CDR3 is TGTGCCAGCAGCCTATCTGGTGACTGGGGGGAGCTGTTTTTT.

This rearrangement joins TRBV7-9 to TRBJ2-5, with 8 bases that match TRBD1. Germline V lookup: CDR1 SEHNR, CDR2 FQNEAQ (reference sequence). This CDR3 is built from 16 residues. Losses at the gene ends were 5 bases for V and 5 bases for J; bases not matched to a gene: 13. The CDR3 sequence is CASSVSPGGSGETQYF. As DNA, the CDR3 is TGTGCCAGCAGCGTATCTCCAGGGGGCAGTGGGGAGACCCAGTACTTC.

The chain recombines TRBV28 with TRBJ1-6; D is uncertain. The CDR3 sequence is 14 residues long. Germline V gene data show CDR1 as MDHEN and CDR2 as SYDVKM. Trimming took off 3 bases at V and 10 bases at J, with 13 bases between the two ends. For the CDR3, the DNA is TGTGCCAGCAGTTTGGCCGATCTTTCCTCACCCCTCCACTTT. Translation: CASSLADLSSPLHF.

The chain employs TRBV6-1 and TRBJ2-5; D gene uncertain. The J call may be wrong; the DNA end is better matched by TRBJ2-7. The CDR3 sequence is 11 residues long. Germline CDR1 MNHNS, CDR2 SASEGT. The chain's CDR3 is CASSEVREQYF. The CDR3 DNA sequence: TGTGCCAGCAGTGAGGTTCGCGAGCAGTACTTC.

In this sample, this clone turned up a few times. V and J are TRBV11-3 and TRBJ2-1; 7 nucleotides match TRBD1. The CDR3 is made up of 13 amino acids. Trimming removed 2 bases from V and 9 bases from J; junction bases left unmatched: 4. Germline V gives CDR1 SGHNT, CDR2 YENEEA. CDR3 DNA: TGTGCCAGCAGCTTAACAGGGGTCCCTGAGCAGTTCTTC. Translated, it gives CASSLTGVPEQFF.

The V and J genes are TRBV30 and TRBJ2-1; 7 bases are a match to TRBD2. Trimming cost V 2 bases and J 1 base; bases outside gene matches: 8. Germline CDR1 GTSNPN, CDR2 SVGIG (reference sequence). There are 16 residues in the CDR3. DNA for the CDR3: TGTGCCTGGAGTAGCCCGGCCGGGAGGTCCTACAATGAGCAGTTCTTC. Its translation: CAWSSPAGRSYNEQFF.

V is TRBV27 and J is TRBJ1-4; D ambiguous. The V end lost 5 bases, the J end lost 2 bases, and 18 bases lay between the germline ends. Germline V gene lookup returns CDR1 MNHEY and CDR2 SMNVEV (reference sequence). The CDR3 runs 17 residues. The chain's CDR3 is CASSPLGVSGTNEKLFF. In DNA form, the CDR3 reads TGTGCCAGCAGTCCCCTCGGGGTAAGCGGGACTAATGAAAAACTGTTTTTT.

The chain joins TRBV25-1 to TRBJ2-7; D is unresolved. This CDR3 spans 15 amino acids. Germline V gene sequence: CDR1 MGHDK, CDR2 SYGVNS. The V end lost 5 bases, the J end lost 2 bases, and 16 bases lay between the germline ends. CDR3 DNA sequence: TGTGCCAGCAGTCCCCGCGTAACCAAGCCCTACGAGCAGTACTTC. Its protein product is CASSPRVTKPYEQYF.

To note about this clone: The same CDR3 is also encoded by other DNA sequences in this sample. The chain links TRBV5-6 to TRBJ2-2, with 7 bases that match TRBD2. CDR1 and CDR2 (germline): SGHDT, YYEEEE. This CDR3 is 17 amino acids long. The V segment lost 3 bases and the J segment 8 bases; nucleotides outside the gene matches: 16. The CDR3 is CASSWGPDQGGFGELFF. The CDR3 DNA follows: TGTGCCAGCAGCTGGGGCCCTGACCAGGGAGGGTTTGGGGAGCTGTTTTTT.

The J gene is TRBJ2-5, the V gene TRBV30; 11 bases fit TRBD1. V lost 8 bases to trimming and J lost 5 bases; unmatched junction nucleotides: 7. The CDR3 length is 13 residues. CDR1 is GTSNPN, CDR2 SVGIG, per germline (reference sequence). The CDR3 coding sequence is TGTGCCACCAGGGACAGGGGGTTGGAGACCCAGTACTTC. Its protein product is CATRDRGLETQYF.